A single sample is the source of the 25 T cell receptor beta chains below, sequenced in a study of human T cells and chemical hapten exposure. TCRdb reprocessed the RACE reads with MiXCR, giving one entry per CDR3 protein. Of some 97,000 distinct CDR3 sequences in the sample, less than 35% were seen once. Time point of the sample: patch test 3, about 24 weeks after DPC sensitization. This sample's treatment: therapeutic diphenylcyclopropenone sensitization with weekly scalp DPC. The input for sequencing was whole blood, taken in connection with sensitization to the hapten diphenylcyclopropenone (DPC). Every receptor here comes from a middle-aged man with alopecia areata. Some clones in this sample may be carry-over from other donors' samples.

This clonotype showed up just a few times. This chain links TRBV20-1 with TRBJ1-2; D unclear. Germline values: CDR1 DFQATT, CDR2 SNEGSKA (reference sequence). The CDR3 spans 12 residues. Between the trimmed V and J ends, which lost 1 base and 4 bases, there was a span of 7 bases. The CDR3 DNA sequence: TGCAGTGCTAGAGTACCCCCCTATGGCTACACCTTC. Its translation: CSARVPPYGYTF.

The chain has TRBV6-5 and TRBJ2-3; 11 bases match TRBD1. The CDR3 is made up of 13 amino acids. Germline CDR1 MNHEY, CDR2 SVGAGI. The V gene end was trimmed by 6 bases and the J gene end by 4 bases; junction bases not matched to a gene: 0. The CDR3 bases are TGTGCCAGCAGGGGACAGGGGGCAGATACGCAGTATTTT. The encoded protein is CASRGQGADTQYF.

This sequence joins TRBV28 and TRBJ1-1; no firm D call. V lost 6 bases to trimming and J lost 2 bases, with 13 bases between them. Germline CDR1 and CDR2: MDHEN and SYDVKM. The CDR3 spans 14 residues. CDR3 sequence: CASSLNLPNTEAFF. The CDR3, as DNA: TGTGCCAGCAGCCTGAACCTGCCCAACACTGAAGCTTTCTTT.

This clonotype was seen only a few times. An end of the junction differs from the germline gene, which may be a read error. The chain joins TRBV7-9 to TRBJ1-1; D not resolved. Germline CDR1 and CDR2: SEHNR and FQNEAQ (reference sequence). The CDR3 extends over 14 amino acids. The CDR3 region is CASNLPVLNTEAFF. DNA for the CDR3: TGTGCCAGCAACTTACCAGTCCTGAACACTGAAGCTTTCTTT.

A few counts support this clonotype. The genes are TRBV7-2 and TRBJ2-3; 7 positions agree with TRBD2. The CDR3 extends over 15 amino acids. V lost 5 bases to trimming and J lost 5 bases; unmatched junction nucleotides: 10. In germline, CDR1 is SGHTA, CDR2 FQGNSA. CDR3 loop: CASSPRETRGDTQYF. The CDR3 bases are TGTGCCAGCAGCCCGCGGGAGACCCGAGGAGATACGCAGTATTTT. Full variable domain (rest looked up from reference TRBV7-2 and TRBJ2-3): GAGVSQSPSNKVTEKGKDVELRCDPISGHTALYWYRQSLGQGLEFLIYFQGNSAPDKSGLPSDRFSAERTGGSVSTLTIQRTQQEDSAVYLCASSPRETRGDTQYFGPGTRLTVL.

The rearrangement joins TRBV6-2 or TRBV6-3 to TRBJ1-5; 9 bases are a match to TRBD1. CDR3 length equals 17 residues. Germline V gene lookup returns CDR1 MNHEY and CDR2 SVGEGT. The V gene end was trimmed by 1 base and the J gene end by 3 bases; junction bases not matched to a gene: 7. The CDR3 spells CASSYFAGQGFNQPQHF. The CDR3 DNA is TGTGCCAGCAGTTACTTTGCGGGACAGGGCTTCAATCAGCCCCAGCATTTT.

The V call is TRBV9, the J call TRBJ2-3; D not resolved. V lost 0 bases, J lost 4 bases, and 15 bases lay in between. The germline gives CDR1 SGDLS, CDR2 YYNGEE. This CDR3 has 16 amino acids. The CDR3 sequence is CASSVGPGTWADTQYF. Written as DNA, the CDR3 is TGTGCCAGCAGCGTAGGCCCGGGCACTTGGGCAGATACGCAGTATTTT.

The table lists this clonotype with a few counts. J is TRBJ2-5 and V is TRBV4-3; D assignment may be TRBD1 or TRBD2 (5 bases each). The germline gives CDR1 LGHNA, CDR2 YSLEER. This CDR3 is built from 17 residues. V was pared by 3 bases and J by 5 bases, with 22 bases between. CDR3: CASSQSPPGPQHETQYF. Here the CDR3 DNA reads TGCGCCAGCAGCCAGAGCCCGCCGGGGCCACAACACGAGACCCAGTACTTC.

This clonotype has just a few counts. J is TRBJ2-1 and V is TRBV9, with a weak D call TRBD2 (5 bases). Germline V gene lookup returns CDR1 SGDLS and CDR2 YYNGEE. V gave up 0 bases and J gave up 3 bases, with 13 bases separating them. The CDR3 loop spans 16 amino acids. CDR3 amino acids: CASSVARESFYNEQFF. The CDR3 DNA is TGTGCCAGCAGCGTAGCGAGGGAGTCCTTCTACAATGAGCAGTTCTTC.

This sequence joins TRBV13 and TRBJ2-7; TRBD2 matches at 12 bases. Germline assignment: CDR1 PRHDT and CDR2 FYEKMQ (reference sequence). Trimming cost V 3 bases and J 2 bases; bases outside gene matches: 2. The CDR3 loop spans 15 amino acids. The CDR3 here is CASSFGTSGPYEQYF. The DNA for the CDR3 is TGTGCCAGCAGCTTCGGGACTAGCGGGCCCTACGAGCAGTACTTC. The full variable domain, in which reference TRBV13 and TRBJ2-7 provide the parts outside the CDR3, is AAGVIQSPRHLIKEKRETATLKCYPIPRHDTVYWYQQGPGQDPQFLISFYEKMQSDKGSIPDRFSAQQFSDYHSELNMSSLELGDSALYFCASSFGTSGPYEQYFGPGTRLTVT.

V gene TRBV6-5 combines with J gene TRBJ1-2; perhaps TRBD1 as D (5 bases). V was pared by 5 bases and J by 2 bases, with 15 bases between. This CDR3 contains 15 residues. Germline lookup yields CDR1 MNHEY and CDR2 SVGAGI. The DNA of the CDR3 is TGTGCCAGCAGTCTAAGCTCACGGGGCAACTATGGCTACACCTTC. It is translated as CASSLSSRGNYGYTF.

This chain links TRBV6-5 with TRBJ2-5, with 11 bases fitting TRBD2. The germline V gene encodes CDR1 MNHEY and CDR2 SVGAGI. The CDR3 loop spans 15 amino acids. The ends lost 4 bases at V and 3 bases at J; junction bases unmatched: 4. The CDR3 loop reads CASSFSGRAEETQYF. CDR3 coding DNA: TGTGCCAGCAGTTTTAGCGGGAGGGCCGAAGAGACCCAGTACTTC.

The chain employs TRBV6-2 or TRBV6-3 and TRBJ1-5, with D tentatively TRBD1 (6 bases). Trimming left V 6 bases short and J 5 bases short, with 8 bases between. In germline, CDR1 is MNHEY, CDR2 SVGEGT. The CDR3 contains 12 residues. CDR3 sequence reads: CASSWTDQPQHF. CDR3 DNA: TGTGCCAGCAGCTGGACAGATCAGCCCCAGCATTTT.

This clonotype was seen many times. The chain recombines TRBV29-1 with TRBJ2-5; the D gene is possibly TRBD1 (7 bases). Trimming took off 6 bases at V and 4 bases at J, with 15 bases between the two ends. The CDR3 spans 13 residues. Germline lookup yields CDR1 SQVTM and CDR2 ANQGSEA. CDR3 loop: CSVAGGRLETQYF. CDR3 coding DNA: TGCAGCGTCGCAGGGGGGCGATTAGAGACCCAGTACTTC.

The sample holds a few counts of this clonotype. The rearrangement uses TRBV18 and TRBJ1-1; 7 nucleotides align to TRBD1. Per the germline V gene, CDR1 is KGHSH and CDR2 is LQKENI. The CDR3 has 15 residues. V trimming: 3 bases; J trimming: 1 base; junction bases outside the gene matches: 5. CDR3 nucleotide sequence: TGTGCCAGCTCACCCCGGGACAGCCGGAACACTGAAGCTTTCTTT. The encoded protein is CASSPRDSRNTEAFF.

The rearrangement joins TRBV18 to TRBJ1-1; unclear D gene. Trimming shortened V by 2 bases and J by 4 bases, and 11 bases separated the two germline ends. Germline-derived CDR1 and CDR2 are KGHSH and LQKENI. The CDR3 covers 14 residues. The DNA for the CDR3 is TGTGCCAGCTCACCAGCAATTCAACGCACTGAAGCTTTCTTT. Protein: CASSPAIQRTEAFF.

CDR3 sequence (DNA): TGTGCCAGCAGTGCATGGGACACAGAAAAACTGTTTTTT. Protein product: CASSAWDTEKLFF. V gene TRBV12-3 or TRBV12-4 combines with J gene TRBJ1-4; D may be TRBD1 (6 bases). This CDR3 has 13 residues. The V end was cut by 5 bases, the J end by 8 bases, with 12 bases between.

This clonotype was picked up one time. The rearrangement links TRBV7-3 to TRBJ1-1; no definite D call. CDR3 length equals 15 residues. Trimming pared 4 bases from V and 4 bases from J, leaving 16 bases between. Germline-derived CDR1 and CDR2 are SGHTA and FQGTGA. The CDR3 reads CASSSQHGTGTEAFF. CDR3 DNA: TGTGCCAGCAGCTCTCAACATGGCACGGGCACTGAAGCTTTCTTT.

This chain links TRBV10-1 with TRBJ2-7; TRBD1 matches 9 bases. This CDR3 spans 14 amino acids. Germline CDR1 reads WNHNN; CDR2 reads SYGVQD (reference sequence). The junction had 8 bases not matched to a gene; V was cut back by 5 bases and J by 6 bases. The CDR3, as DNA: TGCGCCAGCAGTAAAACAGGGACAGGGTTCGAGCAGTACTTC. Protein sequence: CASSKTGTGFEQYF.

The chain links TRBV4-3 to TRBJ2-3; 9 bases align to TRBD1. V trimming: 5 bases; J trimming: 4 bases; junction bases outside the gene matches: 7. Germline CDR1 reads LGHNA; CDR2 reads YSLEER. The CDR3 sequence is 15 residues long. The CDR3, as DNA: TGCGCCAGCAGCTCCGGGACAGGGACCTCAGATACGCAGTATTTT. Its protein product is CASSSGTGTSDTQYF.

This sequence joins TRBV5-1 and TRBJ2-3; D might be TRBD2 (5 bases). This CDR3 contains 15 residues. The germline V gene has CDR1 SGHRS and CDR2 YFSETQ. V lost 0 bases, J lost 2 bases, and 10 bases lay in between. Here the CDR3 reads CASSLEGRPTDTQYF. The DNA of the CDR3 is TGCGCCAGCAGCTTGGAAGGGAGACCCACAGATACGCAGTATTTT.

This clonotype was observed a few times. J is TRBJ2-6 and V is TRBV6-5; no definite D call. The CDR3 has 13 residues. V shed 6 bases and J shed 5 bases, with 8 bases lying between them. Germline CDR1 MNHEY, CDR2 SVGAGI. This CDR3 reads CASRVSWANVLTF. CDR3 nucleotides: TGTGCCAGCAGGGTATCCTGGGCCAACGTCCTGACTTTC.

This clonotype was counted only a few times. The chain is built from TRBV2 and TRBJ2-3; D is undetermined. The CDR3 totals 13 residues. V lost 4 bases and J 5 bases, leaving 10 bases between the germline ends. In germline, CDR1 is SNHLY, CDR2 FYNNEI. The CDR3 DNA follows: TGTGCCAGCAGTGTTCAATGGGGAGATACGCAGTATTTT. This encodes CASSVQWGDTQYF.

This clonotype was found a few times. The chain combines TRBV28 with TRBJ2-4; D is undetermined. The V end was cut by 5 bases, the J end by 1 base, with 15 bases between. The length of the CDR3 is 16 residues. Germline loops: CDR1 MDHEN, CDR2 SYDVKM. The CDR3 reads CASSQTIIGAKNIQYF. CDR3 nucleotides: TGTGCCAGCAGTCAGACCATAATAGGGGCCAAAAACATTCAGTACTTC.

The chain has TRBV12-3 or TRBV12-4 and TRBJ1-2; D is perhaps TRBD1 (5 bases). This CDR3 has 15 amino acids. The germline V and J ends were trimmed by 5 bases and 7 bases, with 20 bases remaining between them. The CDR3 nucleotides read TGTGCCAGCAGTCCATCGGGACGGAGGCATGTTGGCTACACCTTC. It specifies CASSPSGRRHVGYTF.